This entry lists 17 T cell receptor beta chains sequenced from one sample in a study of cytomegalovirus exposure and HLA in healthy donors. Both 60 Vbeta primers and 13 Jbeta primers went into the PCR. Sequencing used immunoSEQ multiplex PCR; TCRdb keeps in-frame clones, though not all of them. Among about 150,000 clones, 70% to 85% were seen once, and the ten largest hold 6.5%. The specimen sequenced was PBMCs. The receptors come from a man aged 40-49 years in good health and CMV-seropositive.

The genes are TRBV29-1 and TRBJ1-1; D gene unclear. The V gene lost 6 bases and the J gene lost 1 base, with 6 bases spanning the gap. The CDR3 has 11 residues. Germline loops: CDR1 SQVTM, CDR2 ANQGSEA. Here the CDR3 reads CSVTANTEAFF. DNA of the CDR3: TGCAGCGTAACAGCGAACACTGAAGCTTTCTTT.

The chain joins TRBV7-3 to TRBJ2-1, with D possibly being TRBD2 (7 bases). Trimming stripped 4 bases from V and 6 bases from J, with 19 bases between. Germline V lookup: CDR1 SGHTA, CDR2 FQGTGA. This CDR3 has 16 residues. This chain's CDR3 is CASSSRRGGVLNEQFF. CDR3 sequence (DNA): TGTGCCAGCAGCTCCCGAAGGGGGGGTGTTCTCAATGAGCAGTTCTTC. Looking up the rest from reference TRBV7-3 and TRBJ2-1 gives the full variable domain: GAGVSQTPSNKVTEKGKYVELRCDPISGHTALYWYRQSLGQGPEFLIYFQGTGAADDSGLPNDRFFAVRPEGSVSTLKIQRTERGDSAVYLCASSSRRGGVLNEQFFGPGTRLTVL.

This clone was seen only once. The V call is TRBV28, the J call TRBJ1-5, with D perhaps TRBD1 (5 bases). Trimming shortened V by 6 bases and J by 0 bases, and 18 bases separated the two germline ends. Germline CDR1 is MDHEN and CDR2 is SYDVKM. The CDR3 is 17 amino acids. The CDR3 region has the DNA TGTGCCAGCAGGGGGGGGGTGAGGGCCTATAGCAATCAGCCCCAGCATTTT. As protein: CASRGGVRAYSNQPQHF.

The chain employs TRBV6-5 and TRBJ2-7, with TRBD1 as a possible D gene (6 bases). Trimming took 7 bases from V and 4 from J, leaving 14 bases between them. The CDR3 covers 13 residues. Per germline, CDR1 MNHEY and CDR2 SVGAGI. The DNA for the CDR3 is TGTGCCAGCACTGACCCGCAGGGGTACGAGCAGTACTTC. Translation: CASTDPQGYEQYF.

The V gene is TRBV28, the J gene TRBJ2-1; 7 positions agree with TRBD2. CDR1 is MDHEN and CDR2 is SYDVKM in the germline V gene. This CDR3 spans 15 amino acids. The J segment lost 4 bases and the V segment lost 1 base, leaving 4 bases of the junction unmatched. The CDR3 reads CASSLLGEGYNEQFF. CDR3 DNA: TGTGCCAGCAGTTTATTGGGGGAGGGGTACAATGAGCAGTTCTTC.

The chain combines TRBV29-1 with TRBJ2-1, with a weak D call TRBD2 (5 bases). The V and J ends lost 1 base and 3 bases respectively, with 10 bases between them. Per the germline V gene, CDR1 is SQVTM and CDR2 is ANQGSEA. The CDR3 runs to 14 residues. This CDR3 is CSVEGAAFYNEQFF. CDR3 nucleotide sequence: TGCAGCGTTGAAGGAGCGGCTTTCTACAATGAGCAGTTCTTC.

The chain links TRBV6-5 to TRBJ2-1; 8 bases agree with TRBD2. Unmatched junction bases numbered 7, after V lost 6 bases and J lost 9 bases. The germline V gene encodes CDR1 MNHEY and CDR2 SVGAGI. The CDR3 spans 13 residues. The CDR3 nucleotides are TGTGCCAGCAGGCCTAGGACTAGCAGTGAGCAGTTCTTC. Translation gives CASRPRTSSEQFF.

The rearrangement joins TRBV4-1 to TRBJ1-4; D remains unclear. CDR3 length: 16 amino acids. Germline loops: CDR1 MGHRA, CDR2 YSYEKL. The ends were cut back, 4 bases at V and 8 bases at J, with 20 bases in the middle. The CDR3 spells CASSPTSGLGPEKLFF. In nucleotides, the CDR3 is TGCGCCAGCAGCCCTACCTCAGGACTCGGTCCGGAAAAACTGTTTTTT.

This clone was found once. The V call is TRBV28, the J call TRBJ1-6; TRBD1 agrees at 7 bases. This CDR3 spans 17 amino acids. The V segment lost 5 bases and the J segment 9 bases; nucleotides outside the gene matches: 16. Per the germline V gene, CDR1 is MDHEN and CDR2 is SYDVKM. Here the CDR3 reads CASSGPRLTGPISPLHF. The CDR3 DNA reads as TGTGCCAGCAGTGGCCCCCGTCTGACAGGGCCCATTTCACCCCTCCACTTT.

V gene TRBV7-3 combines with J gene TRBJ2-7, with TRBD1 as a possible D gene (6 bases). The CDR3 has 14 amino acids. The V end lost 5 bases, the J end lost 0 bases, and 11 bases lay between the germline ends. Per germline, CDR1 SGHTA and CDR2 FQGTGA. DNA for the CDR3: TGTGCCAGCAGCACCACAGGGAACTCCTACGAGCAGTACTTC. Protein sequence: CASSTTGNSYEQYF. The whole variable domain, filled in from reference TRBV7-3 and TRBJ2-7, reads GAGVSQTPSNKVTEKGKYVELRCDPISGHTALYWYRQSLGQGPEFLIYFQGTGAADDSGLPNDRFFAVRPEGSVSTLKIQRTERGDSAVYLCASSTTGNSYEQYFGPGTRLTVT.

This clone turned up a few times. The genes are TRBV18 and TRBJ2-3; D uncertain. This CDR3 is 16 amino acids long. V lost 4 bases, J lost 2 bases, and 16 bases lay in between. Germline V lookup: CDR1 KGHSH, CDR2 LQKENI. The CDR3 is CASSLLPTFNTDTQYF. The CDR3 nucleotides read TGTGCCAGCTCACTCCTTCCCACATTTAACACAGATACGCAGTATTTT.

The chain employs TRBV11-2 and TRBJ2-1; 12 positions agree with TRBD2. Germline-derived CDR1 and CDR2 are SGHAT and FQNNGV. The CDR3 consists of 19 residues. V lost 4 bases and J lost 0; bases outside the gene matches: 10. This CDR3 is CASSSTSGRAGHSYNEQFF. CDR3 coding DNA: TGTGCCAGCAGCTCGACTAGCGGGAGAGCGGGTCACTCCTACAATGAGCAGTTCTTC.

The rearrangement joins TRBV7-6 to TRBJ1-1, with D uncertain. The CDR3 is 13 amino acids. V lost 6 bases to trimming and J lost 1 base, with 9 bases between them. Germline assignment: CDR1 SGHVS and CDR2 FNYEAQ. This CDR3 is CASRSLRNTEAFF. The CDR3, as DNA: TGTGCCAGCAGGAGCCTTAGGAACACTGAAGCTTTCTTT.

This chain connects TRBV6-5 to TRBJ1-2; possible D gene TRBD1, 5 bases. The CDR3 length is 14 residues. CDR1 and CDR2 from the germline V gene are MNHEY and SVGAGI. Trimming cost V 7 bases and J 4 bases, with 16 bases left between them. The CDR3 region is CASKPDGGAYGYTF. CDR3 in DNA: TGTGCCAGCAAGCCCGACGGGGGAGCCTATGGCTACACCTTC.

This rearrangement joins TRBV5-1 to TRBJ2-7, with D tentatively TRBD2 (5 bases). The CDR3 has 13 amino acids. The V end was cut by 4 bases, the J end by 4 bases, with 12 bases between. Per germline, CDR1 SGHRS and CDR2 YFSETQ. In DNA form, the CDR3 reads TGCGCCAGCAGCCCCGGGGATAGATACGAGCAGTACTTC. This encodes CASSPGDRYEQYF.

The V call is TRBV6-1, the J call TRBJ1-4, with D unresolved. The CDR3 is 15 amino acids. CDR1 and CDR2 from the germline V gene are MNHNS and SASEGT. Trimming stripped 1 base from V and 0 bases from J, with 6 bases between. CDR3: CASSEGATTNEKLFF. The CDR3, as DNA: TGTGCCAGCAGTGAAGGAGCCACAACTAATGAAAAACTGTTTTTT.

This clone has just one count. CDR3: CASSLQAQTGADYGYTF. The CDR3 DNA sequence: TGTGCCAGTAGTCTACAAGCTCAGACAGGGGCTGACTATGGCTACACCTTC. The chain employs TRBV19 and TRBJ1-2; 8 nucleotides agree with TRBD1. This CDR3 spans 17 amino acids. Unmatched junction bases numbered 14, after V lost 5 bases and J lost 3 bases. The germline V gene has CDR1 LNHDA and CDR2 SQIVND (reference sequence).